This T cell receptor beta chain was obtained from a study of T-cell memory formation after mild COVID-19. Findings and limits, study-wide: Pre-infection memory showed some responding clones, and this suggested that cross-reactive memory joined. Contracting CD4+ clones sat mainly in CM and EM; CD8+ in EMRA. Clones shrinking from day 15 to 85 showed even CD4/CD8 mixes; later expanders tilted CD4+.

For this clonotype: Its antigen is not known.

The CDR3 length is 17 residues. CDR1 and CDR2 from the germline V gene are SGHDN and FVKESK. Between the trimmed V and J ends, which lost 3 bases and 2 bases, there was a span of 20 bases. Employing constant-segment primers, 5'RACE generated TCR alpha and TCR beta cDNA libraries bearing sample barcodes and UMIs. TCRdb passed the 5' RACE reads through MiXCR, listing each CDR3 protein once. The sample gives approximately 430,000 distinct CDR3 sequences, around 22% of which show up once; 10% to 15% is in the top ten. The sequenced sample was PBMCs or a T cell subset sorted from them (not recorded which). This sequence joins TRBV14 and TRBJ2-7; possible D gene TRBD2, 7 bases. The TCR was taken from an adult woman who had mild COVID-19 (a few samples of this study predate the infection). Cell type and time point are not known. The CDR3, as DNA: TGTGCCAGCAGCCACTTAGCAGGCGGGGGCGAGGCCTACGAGCAGTACTTC. It yields the protein CASSHLAGGGEAYEQYF.